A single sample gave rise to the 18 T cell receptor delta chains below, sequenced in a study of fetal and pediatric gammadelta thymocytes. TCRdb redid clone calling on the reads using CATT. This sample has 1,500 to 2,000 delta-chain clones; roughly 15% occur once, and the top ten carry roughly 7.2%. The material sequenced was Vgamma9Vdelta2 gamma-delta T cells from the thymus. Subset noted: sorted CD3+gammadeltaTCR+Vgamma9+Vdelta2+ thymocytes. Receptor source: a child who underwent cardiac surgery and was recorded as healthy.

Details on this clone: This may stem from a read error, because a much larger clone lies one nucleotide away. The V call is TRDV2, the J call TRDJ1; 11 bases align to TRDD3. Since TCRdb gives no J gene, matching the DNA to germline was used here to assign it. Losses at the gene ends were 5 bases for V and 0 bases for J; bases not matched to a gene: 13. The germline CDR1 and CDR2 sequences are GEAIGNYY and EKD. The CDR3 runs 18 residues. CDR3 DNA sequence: TGTGCCTGTGTCCGGCGGACTGGGGGATATCCATACACCGATAAACTCATCTTT. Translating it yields CACVRRTGGYPYTDKLIF.

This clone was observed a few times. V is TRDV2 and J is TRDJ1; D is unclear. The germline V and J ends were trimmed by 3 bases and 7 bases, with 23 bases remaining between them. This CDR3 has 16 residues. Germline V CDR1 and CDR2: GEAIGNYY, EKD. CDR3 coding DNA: TGTGCCTGTGACCCTCTGAACGAGGGTGAGCGGGGTAAACTCATCTTT. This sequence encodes CACDPLNEGERGKLIF.

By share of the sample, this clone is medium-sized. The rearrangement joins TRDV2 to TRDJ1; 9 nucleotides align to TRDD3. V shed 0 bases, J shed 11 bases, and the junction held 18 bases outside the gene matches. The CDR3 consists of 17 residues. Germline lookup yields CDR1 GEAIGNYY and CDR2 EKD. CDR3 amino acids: CACDTGFWGYAVSVLIF. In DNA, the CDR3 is TGTGCCTGTGACACCGGTTTTTGGGGATACGCGGTTTCGGTTCTCATCTTT.

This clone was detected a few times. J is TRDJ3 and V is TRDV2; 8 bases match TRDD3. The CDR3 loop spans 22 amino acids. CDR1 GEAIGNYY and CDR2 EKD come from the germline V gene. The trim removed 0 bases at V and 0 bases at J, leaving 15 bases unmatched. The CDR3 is CACDTGGLLGARSSWDTRQMFF. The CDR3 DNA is TGTGCCTGTGACACCGGAGGGTTACTGGGGGCCCGAAGCTCCTGGGACACCCGACAGATGTTTTTC.

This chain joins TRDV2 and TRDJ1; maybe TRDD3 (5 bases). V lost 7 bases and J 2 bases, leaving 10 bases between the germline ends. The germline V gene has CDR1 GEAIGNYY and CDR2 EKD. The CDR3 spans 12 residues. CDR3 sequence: CAWGFHTDKLIF. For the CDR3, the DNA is TGTGCCTGGGGATTCCATACCGATAAACTCATCTTT.

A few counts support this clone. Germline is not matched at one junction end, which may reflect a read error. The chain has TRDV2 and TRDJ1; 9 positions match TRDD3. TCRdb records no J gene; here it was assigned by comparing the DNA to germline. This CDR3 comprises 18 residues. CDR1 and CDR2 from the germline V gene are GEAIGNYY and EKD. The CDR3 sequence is CARDTGKTGGQNTDKLIF. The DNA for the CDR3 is TGTGCCCGTGACACCGGGAAGACTGGGGGACAGAATACCGATAAACTCATCTTT.

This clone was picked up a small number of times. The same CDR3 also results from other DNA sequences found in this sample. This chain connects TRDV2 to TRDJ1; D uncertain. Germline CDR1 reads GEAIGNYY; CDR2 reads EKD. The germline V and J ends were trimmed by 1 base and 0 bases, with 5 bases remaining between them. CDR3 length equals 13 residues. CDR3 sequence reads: CACDTPYTDKLIF. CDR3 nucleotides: TGTGCCTGTGACACACCATACACCGATAAACTCATCTTT.

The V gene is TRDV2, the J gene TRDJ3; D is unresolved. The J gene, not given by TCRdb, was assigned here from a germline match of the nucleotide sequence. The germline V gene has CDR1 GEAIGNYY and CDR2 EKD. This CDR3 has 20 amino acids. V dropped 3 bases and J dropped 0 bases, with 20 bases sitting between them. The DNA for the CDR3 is TGTGCCTGTGACCCTAGGTGGGACTACTCCAGCTCCTGGGACACCCGACAGATGTTTTTC. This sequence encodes CACDPRWDYSSSWDTRQMFF.

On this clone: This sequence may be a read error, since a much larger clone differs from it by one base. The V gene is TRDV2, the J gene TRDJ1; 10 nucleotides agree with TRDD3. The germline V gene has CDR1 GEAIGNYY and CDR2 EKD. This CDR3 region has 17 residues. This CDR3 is CACDTLTTGGFTDKRIF. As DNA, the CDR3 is TGTGCCTGTGACACCCTTACTACTGGGGGATTCACCGATAAACGCATCTTT.

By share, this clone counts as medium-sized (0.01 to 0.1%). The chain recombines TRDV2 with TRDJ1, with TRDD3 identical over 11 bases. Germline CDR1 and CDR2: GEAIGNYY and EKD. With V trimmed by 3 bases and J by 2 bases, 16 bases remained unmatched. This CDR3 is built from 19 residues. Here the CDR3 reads CACDSKAFSHWGITDKLIF. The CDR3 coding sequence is TGTGCCTGTGACTCTAAGGCCTTCTCACACTGGGGGATAACCGATAAACTCATCTTT.

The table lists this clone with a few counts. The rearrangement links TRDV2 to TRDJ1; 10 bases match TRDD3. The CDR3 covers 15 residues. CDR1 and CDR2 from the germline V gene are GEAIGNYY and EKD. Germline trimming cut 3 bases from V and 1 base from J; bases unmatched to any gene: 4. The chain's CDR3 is CACDGTGGSTDKLIF. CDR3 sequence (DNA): TGTGCCTGTGACGGTACTGGGGGATCCACCGATAAACTCATCTTT.

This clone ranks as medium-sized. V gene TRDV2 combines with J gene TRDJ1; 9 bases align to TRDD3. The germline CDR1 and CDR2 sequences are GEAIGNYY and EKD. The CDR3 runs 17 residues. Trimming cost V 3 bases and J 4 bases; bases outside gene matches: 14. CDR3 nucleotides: TGTGCCTGTGACTGGGGGATATATGGCAGGGGAGGCGATAAACTCATCTTT. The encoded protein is CACDWGIYGRGGDKLIF.

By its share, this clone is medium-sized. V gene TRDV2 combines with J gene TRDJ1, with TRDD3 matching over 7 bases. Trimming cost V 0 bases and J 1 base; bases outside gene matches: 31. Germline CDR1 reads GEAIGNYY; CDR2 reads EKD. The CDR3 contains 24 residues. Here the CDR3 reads CACDTVERGFTLSSYWGTTDKLIF. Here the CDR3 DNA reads TGTGCCTGTGACACCGTCGAAAGGGGCTTTACGCTGAGTAGTTACTGGGGAACCACCGATAAACTCATCTTT.

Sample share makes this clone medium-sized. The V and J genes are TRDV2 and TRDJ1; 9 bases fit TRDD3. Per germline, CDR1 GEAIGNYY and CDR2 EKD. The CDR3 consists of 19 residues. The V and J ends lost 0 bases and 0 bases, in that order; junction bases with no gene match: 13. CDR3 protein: CACDTLTGGTQTYTDKLIF. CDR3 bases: TGTGCCTGTGACACCCTTACTGGGGGAACTCAGACCTACACCGATAAACTCATCTTT.

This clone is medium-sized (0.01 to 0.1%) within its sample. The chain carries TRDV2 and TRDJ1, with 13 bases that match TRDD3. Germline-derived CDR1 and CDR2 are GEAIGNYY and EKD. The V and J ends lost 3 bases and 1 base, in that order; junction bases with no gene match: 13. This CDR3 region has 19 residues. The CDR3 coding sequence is TGTGCCTGTGACCCTCACTCTTTGTACTGGGGGATACGCACCGATAAACTCATCTTT. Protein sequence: CACDPHSLYWGIRTDKLIF.

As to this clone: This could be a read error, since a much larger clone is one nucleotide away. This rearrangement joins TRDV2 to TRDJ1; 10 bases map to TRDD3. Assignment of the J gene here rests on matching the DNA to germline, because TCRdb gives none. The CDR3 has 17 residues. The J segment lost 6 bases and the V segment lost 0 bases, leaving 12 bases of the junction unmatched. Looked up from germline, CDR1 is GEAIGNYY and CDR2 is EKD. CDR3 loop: CACDTQLPSTGGYKLIF. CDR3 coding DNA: TGTGCCTGTGACACCCAGCTCCCCAGTACTGGGGGATATAAACTCATCTTT.

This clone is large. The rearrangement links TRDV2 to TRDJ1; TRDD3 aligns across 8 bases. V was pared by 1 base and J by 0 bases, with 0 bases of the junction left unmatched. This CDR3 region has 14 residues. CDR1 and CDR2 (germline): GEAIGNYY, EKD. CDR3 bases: TGTGCCTGTGACACTGGGGGATACACCGATAAACTCATCTTT. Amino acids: CACDTGGYTDKLIF.

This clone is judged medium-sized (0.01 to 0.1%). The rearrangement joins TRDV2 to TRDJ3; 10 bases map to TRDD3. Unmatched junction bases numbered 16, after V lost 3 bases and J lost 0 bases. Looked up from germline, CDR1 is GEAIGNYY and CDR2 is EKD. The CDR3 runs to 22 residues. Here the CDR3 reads CACDSKPVLGDVSSWDTRQMFF. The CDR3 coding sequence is TGTGCCTGTGACTCTAAACCGGTACTGGGGGATGTTAGCTCCTGGGACACCCGACAGATGTTTTTC.